The 6 T cell receptor beta chains given below trace back to one sample, sequenced in a study of post-analysis software for immune sequencing data. These receptors' targets are unknown. Included in the TCR beta cDNA libraries were unique molecular identifiers. Using its own MiXCR run on the PCR reads, TCRdb lists one record per CDR3 protein. The sample yields fewer than 550,000 distinct CDR3 sequences, approximately 31% seen once. General study points: There were four or five TRBV segments more frequent in patients than controls, and TRBV5-6, TRBV5-1 and TRBV20-1 were among them.

Source material: blood. All receptors come from a girl under 18 with multiple sclerosis.

For the CDR3, the DNA is TGTGCCAGCAGTTCGGCTAGCGGGGGGCCCAACACAGATACGCAGTATTTT. As protein: CASSSASGGPNTDTQYF. The chain couples TRBV27 to TRBJ2-3; 11 positions match TRBD2. The CDR3 sequence is 17 residues long. Germline V gene sequence: CDR1 MNHEY, CDR2 SMNVEV (reference sequence). V shed 4 bases, J shed 2 bases, and the junction held 8 bases outside the gene matches.

This rearrangement joins TRBV4-1 to TRBJ2-1; 10 bases map to TRBD1. The germline gives CDR1 MGHRA, CDR2 YSYEKL. The CDR3 extends over 18 amino acids. J gave up 4 bases and V 1 base, and 10 bases lay outside the gene matches. CDR3: CASSQVFFSGQGYNEQFF. The CDR3 DNA reads TGCGCCAGCAGCCAAGTTTTCTTTTCGGGACAGGGGTACAATGAGCAGTTCTTC.

The chain links TRBV12-3 or TRBV12-4 to TRBJ2-7; D remains unclear. CDR3 size: 14 residues. V was trimmed by 7 bases and J by 2 bases, leaving 15 bases between them. CDR3 residues: CASTTSLGTYEQYF. DNA of the CDR3: TGTGCCAGCACCACGAGCCTAGGGACCTACGAGCAGTACTTC.

In its sample, this clonotype was seen many times. The rearrangement uses TRBV9 and TRBJ2-1; 14 positions agree with TRBD2. CDR3 size: 15 residues. Germline V gene lookup returns CDR1 SGDLS and CDR2 YYNGEE. Trimming took 0 bases from V and 9 from J; bases not matched to a gene: 2. The CDR3 region has the DNA TGTGCCAGCAGCGTAGGGACTAGCGGGGGGACTGAGCAGTTCTTC. It specifies CASSVGTSGGTEQFF.

The chain joins TRBV25-1 to TRBJ1-6; 7 nucleotides match TRBD1. From germline, CDR1 is MGHDK and CDR2 SYGVNS. The CDR3 is 20 amino acids. Unmatched junction bases numbered 20, after V lost 1 base and J lost 8 bases. CDR3 sequence: CASSESEGETGPGVYSPLHF. The CDR3 DNA sequence: TGTGCCAGCAGTGAATCGGAGGGGGAGACAGGGCCGGGGGTCTATTCACCCCTCCACTTT.

The rearrangement joins TRBV20-1 to TRBJ1-2, with TRBD1 as a possible D gene (5 bases). The CDR3 is 13 residues long. Trimming cost V 7 bases and J 4 bases, with 16 bases left between them. Germline CDR1 and CDR2: DFQATT and SNEGSKA (reference sequence). The CDR3 DNA sequence: TGCAGTGTGTTGAGGGGTTCCCGCTATGGCTACACCTTC. It codes for CSVLRGSRYGYTF.